The 17 T cell receptor beta chains below come from one sample, sequenced in a study of identical twins. TCRdb redid the calling of the 5' RACE reads with MiXCR, one entry per CDR3 protein. This table has 1.5 million to 2 million distinct CDR3 sequences, more than 30% appearing once. The sample was cord blood. These TCRs come from a newborn girl in good health.

The genes are TRBV20-1 and TRBJ2-3, with 8 bases fitting TRBD2. J was trimmed by 0 bases and V by 4 bases; bases with no gene match: 6. Germline CDR1 reads DFQATT; CDR2 reads SNEGSKA (reference sequence). This CDR3 is 15 amino acids long. In DNA form, the CDR3 reads TGCAGTGCTACCGAACTAGCGGCTAGCACAGATACGCAGTATTTT. It encodes CSATELAASTDTQYF.

The sample holds a few counts of this clonotype. This chain links TRBV5-1 with TRBJ2-1, with TRBD2 identical over 7 bases. The CDR3 has 14 residues. CDR1 SGHRS and CDR2 YFSETQ come from the germline V gene. Losses at the gene ends were 0 bases for V and 8 bases for J; bases not matched to a gene: 5. The CDR3 loop reads CASSLELAHHEQFF. DNA of the CDR3: TGCGCCAGCAGCTTGGAACTAGCGCACCATGAGCAGTTCTTC.

This chain connects TRBV14 to TRBJ2-1; a weak D match, TRBD2 (6 bases). V lost 0 bases and J lost 9, with 15 bases in between. The CDR3 has 15 residues. The germline V gene has CDR1 SGHDN and CDR2 FVKESK. The CDR3 DNA sequence: TGTGCCAGCAGCCAAGATGGGAGGCCGAGCGGTGAGCAGTTCTTC. Protein sequence: CASSQDGRPSGEQFF.

The genes are TRBV6-6 and TRBJ1-5; D may be TRBD1 (5 bases). The CDR3 totals 15 residues. Germline-derived CDR1 and CDR2 are MNHNY and SVGAGI (reference sequence). V was cut by 2 bases and J by 5 bases, with 13 bases left in between. This CDR3 is CASSYKEGRDQPQHF. DNA of the CDR3: TGTGCCAGCAGTTACAAAGAGGGGCGGGATCAGCCCCAGCATTTT.

The chain employs TRBV12-3 or TRBV12-4 and TRBJ2-4, with 13 nucleotides matching TRBD2. The junction had 8 bases not matched to a gene; V was cut back by 5 bases and J by 1 base. The CDR3 is 18 amino acids. CDR3 region: CASSVTSGRAAAKNIQYF. CDR3 in DNA: TGTGCCAGCAGTGTCACTAGCGGGAGGGCCGCGGCCAAAAACATTCAGTACTTC.

This clonotype was found many times. Its ends do not fully match the called genes, so a read error is possible. The V call is TRBV12-3 or TRBV12-4, the J call TRBJ1-2, with D unclear. The CDR3 totals 13 residues. This CDR3 reads CASSLARNYGYTF. The CDR3 DNA reads TGTGCCAGCAGCTTAGCGCGTAACTATGGCTACACCTTC.

The table lists this clonotype with a few counts. The gene calls are TRBV25-1 and TRBJ2-3; D not resolved. CDR3 length: 14 amino acids. Per germline, CDR1 MGHDK and CDR2 SYGVNS. Trimming pared 3 bases from V and 0 bases from J, leaving 7 bases between. The CDR3: CASSETGSTDTQYF. DNA for the CDR3: TGTGCCAGCAGTGAGACCGGGAGCACAGATACGCAGTATTTT.

This clonotype was seen more than once but under ten times. The genes are TRBV29-1 and TRBJ1-1; perhaps TRBD1 as D (5 bases). This CDR3 is built from 15 residues. The V gene's germline CDR1 is SQVTM and CDR2 ANQGSEA. Deletions cut 4 bases from V and 7 bases from J, with 22 bases between. CDR3 in amino acids: CSVASILPGTLEAFF. The CDR3, as DNA: TGCAGCGTTGCCTCGATTTTGCCAGGGACCCTTGAAGCTTTCTTT.

This clonotype came up many times. The chain recombines TRBV7-2 with TRBJ2-3; D unclear. This CDR3 region has 13 residues. The germline V and J ends were trimmed by 9 bases and 2 bases, with 12 bases remaining between them. Germline values: CDR1 SGHTA, CDR2 FQGNSA. CDR3 nucleotides: TGTGCCAGTTCACTCCCCATCACAGATACGCAGTATTTT. It is translated as CASSLPITDTQYF.

This clonotype was seen only once. V usage is TRBV10-3 and J usage is TRBJ2-1; the match to TRBD2 covers 13 bases. The DNA end is more similar to TRBJ2-7, so the J call may be wrong. CDR1 and CDR2 (germline): ENHRY, SYGVKD. CDR3 length equals 18 residues. CDR3 sequence: CAISGGTSGTSSYNEQYF. The CDR3 DNA sequence: TGTGCCATCAGTGGGGGGACTAGCGGGACCAGCTCCTACAATGAGCAGTACTTC.

The table lists this clonotype with a few counts. The rearrangement links TRBV27 to TRBJ2-1, with 11 bases matching TRBD2. Germline loops: CDR1 MNHEY, CDR2 SMNVEV (reference sequence). The CDR3 sequence is 14 residues long. With V trimmed by 3 bases and J by 9 bases, 4 bases remained unmatched. The CDR3 DNA is TGTGCCAGCAGTTTTGGTCTAGCGGGAGGTGAGCAGTTCTTC. Translating gives CASSFGLAGGEQFF.

This clonotype was observed a handful of times. V is TRBV27 and J is TRBJ2-7; 7 nucleotides match TRBD1. The germline gives CDR1 MNHEY, CDR2 SMNVEV (reference sequence). V trimming: 0 bases; J trimming: 0 bases; junction bases outside the gene matches: 26. The CDR3 runs to 23 residues. Written as DNA, the CDR3 is TGTGCCAGCAGTTTATCCGGACAGGCAGAGCTCCTACGTCGACGGCAGAGCTCCTACGAGCAGTACTTC. Translating gives CASSLSGQAELLRRRQSSYEQYF.

The gene calls are TRBV20-1 and TRBJ2-7; D perhaps matches TRBD2 (6 bases). Trimming stripped 4 bases from V and 0 bases from J, with 13 bases between. This CDR3 is built from 14 residues. Per the germline V gene, CDR1 is DFQATT and CDR2 is SNEGSKA (reference sequence). The CDR3, as DNA: TGCAGTGCTAACCCCTCCGGGAGCTCCTACGAGCAGTACTTC. The encoded protein is CSANPSGSSYEQYF.

This clonotype was observed at least ten times. V and J are TRBV25-1 and TRBJ2-7; a possible D gene is TRBD1 (5 bases). The V end was cut by 2 bases, the J end by 0 bases, with 5 bases between. Germline CDR1 and CDR2: MGHDK and SYGVNS. The CDR3 extends over 13 amino acids. Written as DNA, the CDR3 is TGTGCCAGCAGTGAACAGGGCTCCTACGAGCAGTACTTC. It yields the protein CASSEQGSYEQYF.

The chain uses TRBV20-1 and TRBJ2-3, with D unresolved. The CDR3 spans 13 residues. Germline V CDR1 and CDR2: DFQATT, SNEGSKA (reference sequence). Trimming cost V 5 bases and J 2 bases, with 11 bases left between them. The CDR3 bases are TGCAGTGCTCGACCAGCCATCACAGATACGCAGTATTTT. Translating it yields CSARPAITDTQYF.

The chain uses TRBV30 and TRBJ2-5, with 9 nucleotides matching TRBD1. The CDR3 is 13 residues long. The V gene end was trimmed by 5 bases and the J gene end by 11 bases; junction bases not matched to a gene: 12. In germline, CDR1 is GTSNPN, CDR2 SVGIG (reference sequence). For the CDR3, the DNA is TGTGCCTGGGAAGAAGGACAGGGGACGAGACAGTACTTC. It specifies CAWEEGQGTRQYF.

This clonotype has just a few counts. V and J are TRBV7-2 and TRBJ2-3, with 10 bases that match TRBD2. CDR3 size: 14 residues. The trim removed 1 base at V and 8 bases at J, leaving 3 bases unmatched. Looked up from germline, CDR1 is SGHTA and CDR2 is FQGNSA. The CDR3 bases are TGTGCCAGCAGCTTAGGCCTAGCGGGGGCTACGCAGTATTTT. It translates to CASSLGLAGATQYF.